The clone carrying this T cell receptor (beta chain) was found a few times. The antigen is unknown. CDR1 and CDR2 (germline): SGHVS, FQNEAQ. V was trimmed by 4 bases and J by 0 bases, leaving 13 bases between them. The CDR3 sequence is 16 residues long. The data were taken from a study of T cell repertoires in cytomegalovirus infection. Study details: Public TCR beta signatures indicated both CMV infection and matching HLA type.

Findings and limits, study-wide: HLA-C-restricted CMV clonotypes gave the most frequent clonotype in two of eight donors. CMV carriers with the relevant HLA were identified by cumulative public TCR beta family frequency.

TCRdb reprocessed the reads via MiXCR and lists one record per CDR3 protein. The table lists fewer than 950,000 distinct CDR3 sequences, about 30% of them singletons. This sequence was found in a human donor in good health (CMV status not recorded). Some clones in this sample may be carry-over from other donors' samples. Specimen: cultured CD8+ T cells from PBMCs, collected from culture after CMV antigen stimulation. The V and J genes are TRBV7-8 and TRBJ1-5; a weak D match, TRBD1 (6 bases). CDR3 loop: CASSSRGGTSNQPQHF. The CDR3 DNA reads TGTGCCAGCAGCTCAAGGGGGGGGACTAGCAATCAGCCCCAGCATTTT.